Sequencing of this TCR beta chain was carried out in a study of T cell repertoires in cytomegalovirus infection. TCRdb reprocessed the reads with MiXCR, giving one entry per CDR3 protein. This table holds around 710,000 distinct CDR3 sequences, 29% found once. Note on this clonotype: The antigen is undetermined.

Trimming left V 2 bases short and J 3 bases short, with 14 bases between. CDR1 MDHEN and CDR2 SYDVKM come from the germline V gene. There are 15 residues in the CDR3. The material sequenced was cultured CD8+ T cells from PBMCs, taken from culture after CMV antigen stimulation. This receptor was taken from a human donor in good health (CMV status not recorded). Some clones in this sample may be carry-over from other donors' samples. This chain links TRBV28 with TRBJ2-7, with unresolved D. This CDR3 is CASSLRTGGYYEQYF. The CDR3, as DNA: TGTGCCAGCAGTTTAAGGACGGGCGGATACTACGAGCAGTACTTC.